Listed here are 30 T cell receptor beta chains from one sample, sequenced in a study of T cells in women clearing cervical HPV infection. The data were produced by immunoSEQ multiplex PCR, yet TCRdb's version contains in-frame clones alone and is incomplete. This sample carries under 35,000 clones, with around 1.6% going to the ten biggest clones. The sequenced material came from blood buffy coat. Source of these receptors: a woman between 18 and 75 years old with a cervical HPV16 infection that either progressed to CIN3+ or cleared (not recorded which).

The CDR3 reads CASSEMQGNSPLHF. The CDR3 bases that were read are TGTGCCAGCAGTGAAATGCAGGGTAATTCACCC. This chain joins TRBV2 and TRBJ1-6; the D gene is possibly TRBD1 (5 bases). The read comes to an end 3 residues before the CDR3 does, leaving the germline J gene to fill in the end. The CDR3 has 14 amino acids. Per germline, CDR1 SNHLY and CDR2 FYNNEI. Trimming took off 2 bases at V and 6 bases at J, with 8 bases between the two ends.

A note on this clone: The read is 3 residues too short to cover the CDR3 end, so that end is filled in from the germline J gene. This chain uses TRBV11-2 with TRBJ2-7; D is possibly TRBD1 (6 bases). CDR1 is SGHAT, CDR2 FQNNGV, per germline. V lost 3 bases and J 3 bases, leaving 15 bases between the germline ends. The CDR3 is 15 residues long. CDR3 loop: CASSFDQTGNYEQYF. CDR3 DNA, as far as it was read: TGTGCCAGCAGCTTCGACCAGACAGGAAACTACGAG.

With respect to this clone: The CDR3 extends 3 residues past the end of the read, so its final part is completed from the germline J gene. The chain employs TRBV30 and TRBJ1-2; TRBD1 aligns across 8 bases. Germline V gene data show CDR1 as GTSNPN and CDR2 as SVGIG (reference sequence). The CDR3 length is 16 residues. After removal of 0 bases from V and 4 bases from J, the junction contained 10 bases not matched to a gene. The CDR3 DNA, read in part, is TGTGCCTGGAGTGTACAGGGGGGCTTAGGCATCTATGGC. Residues: CAWSVQGGLGIYG. In full, the CDR3 is CAWSVQGGLGIYGYTF.

On this clone: One junction end does not reproduce the germline sequence, and a read error may be involved. This sample also contains other DNA sequences that code for the same CDR3. CDR3 bases read: TGCGCCAGCAGCTTGGACTACTCTGGAAACACA. It yields the protein CASSLDYSGNT. The entire CDR3 protein reads CASSLDYSGNTIYF. The chain recombines TRBV5-1 with TRBJ1-3; D is unresolved. The read comes to an end 3 residues before the CDR3 does, leaving the germline J gene to fill in the end. CDR1 is SGHRS and CDR2 is YFSETQ in the germline V gene. The CDR3 sequence is 14 residues long.

The sequenced part of the CDR3 DNA is TGTGCCAGCAGTTTCACGACGGGTACG. It is translated as CASSFTTGT. The CDR3 as a whole reads CASSFTTGTQYF. The chain is built from TRBV28 and TRBJ2-3; D unclear. The read finishes 3 residues shy of the CDR3 end, and the germline J gene is used to complete it. Germline V CDR1 and CDR2: MDHEN, SYDVKM. The CDR3 spans 12 residues. V was pared by 3 bases and J by 8 bases, with 9 bases between. Full variable domain (missing parts from reference TRBV28 and TRBJ2-3): DVKVTQSSRYLVKRTGEKVFLECVQDMDHENMFWYRQDPGLGLRLIYFSYDVKMKEKGDIPEGYSVSREKKERFSLILESASTNQTSMYLCASSFTTGTQYFGPGTRLTVL.

Turning to this clone: The CDR3 end is not reached by the read, which stops 3 residues before it; the germline J gene fills it in. Other nucleotide sequences from this sample produce the same CDR3. The V gene is TRBV18, the J gene TRBJ2-3, with D maybe TRBD2 (7 bases). Per the germline V gene, CDR1 is KGHSH and CDR2 is LQKENI. The V and J ends lost 0 bases and 4 bases respectively, with 17 bases between them. The CDR3 has 17 residues. CDR3 DNA (partial): TGTGCCAGCTCACCACCGGGGGCACTAGCGAAGTCAGATACG. Amino acids: CASSPPGALAKSDT. Given in full, the CDR3 is CASSPPGALAKSDTQYF.

On this clone: The missing CDR3 end, 3 residues past where the read stops, is filled in from the germline J gene. J is TRBJ1-1 and V is TRBV30; TRBD1 matches at 7 bases. The CDR3 has 12 residues. The germline V gene has CDR1 GTSNPN and CDR2 SVGIG (reference sequence). The sequenced part of the CDR3 DNA is TGTGCCTGGAGTGTAAGGGGGCCTCAA. It yields the protein CAWSVRGPQ. The full CDR3 reads CAWSVRGPQAFF.

Concerning this clone itself: From the germline J gene comes the end of the CDR3, since the read stops 3 residues before it. The V and J genes are TRBV20-1 and TRBJ1-1, with D tentatively TRBD1 (5 bases). CDR1 and CDR2 (germline): DFQATT, SNEGSKA (reference sequence). CDR3 length equals 13 residues. V lost 0 bases and J lost 1, with 6 bases in between. CDR3 region: CSARDQGNTEAFF. The covered CDR3 bases are TGCAGTGCTAGAGATCAGGGGAACACTGAA.

Regarding this clone: The CDR3 end lies 3 residues beyond the end of the read and is filled in from the germline J gene. The chain combines TRBV7-2 with TRBJ2-4; 9 bases fit TRBD1. The CDR3 loop spans 14 amino acids. Germline CDR1 reads SGHTA; CDR2 reads FQGNSA. The J segment lost 6 bases and the V segment lost 3 bases, leaving 3 bases of the junction unmatched. CDR3 DNA, as far as it was read: TGTGCCAGCAGCTTGGACAGGGGACTAAACATT. This encodes CASSLDRGLNI. The full CDR3 reads CASSLDRGLNIQYF.

On this clone: The CDR3 goes on 3 residues after the read ends, and that part is filled in from the germline J gene. The chain employs TRBV7-9 and TRBJ1-1; D may be TRBD1 (5 bases). V dropped 1 base and J dropped 1 base, with 10 bases sitting between them. Germline values: CDR1 SEHNR, CDR2 FQNEAQ (reference sequence). The CDR3 has 15 residues. The covered CDR3 bases are TGTGCCAGCAGCTTAGAATACGGGGGGAACACTGAA. Protein: CASSLEYGGNTE. The CDR3 in full is CASSLEYGGNTEAFF.

With respect to this clone: The observed sequence ends 3 residues before the CDR3 terminus, with the missing tail filled in from the germline J gene. This chain joins TRBV20-1 and TRBJ1-6; D is perhaps TRBD1 (5 bases). The length of the CDR3 is 17 residues. Germline V gene sequence: CDR1 DFQATT, CDR2 SNEGSKA (reference sequence). V was pared by 1 base and J by 0 bases, with 13 bases between. The part of the CDR3 DNA that was read is TGCAGTGCTAGAGCGTCGGAAGGGGTCTCCTATAATTCACCC. Translation: CSARASEGVSYNSP. The CDR3 as a whole reads CSARASEGVSYNSPLHF.

CDR3 amino acids: CASSPEAGLGEQFF. The sequenced part of the CDR3 DNA is TGTGCCAGCAGCCCCGAGGCGGGATTGGGTGAG. The chain carries TRBV7-9 and TRBJ2-1; D possibly corresponds to TRBD2 (6 bases). The missing CDR3 end, 3 residues past where the read stops, is filled in from the germline J gene. This CDR3 spans 14 amino acids. The V gene's germline CDR1 is SEHNR and CDR2 FQNEAQ (reference sequence). Trimming shortened V by 5 bases and J by 9 bases, and 17 bases separated the two germline ends. Combining the CDR3 with reference TRBV7-9 and TRBJ2-1 gives the whole variable domain DTGVSQNPRHKITKRGQNVTFRCDPISEHNRLYWYRQTLGQGPEFLTYFQNEAQLEKSRLLSDRFSAERPKGSFSTLEIQRTEQGDSAMYLCASSPEAGLGEQFFGPGTRLTVL.

About this clone: The read ends 3 residues early relative to the CDR3; the germline J gene fills the gap. V usage is TRBV7-2 and J usage is TRBJ1-5; possible D gene TRBD1, 5 bases. In germline, CDR1 is SGHTA, CDR2 FQGNSA. V was cut by 1 base and J by 1 base, with 8 bases left in between. The CDR3 consists of 15 residues. The CDR3 protein is CASSLGGLSNQPQHF. The sequenced part of the CDR3 DNA is TGTGCCAGCAGCTTAGGGGGCCTGAGCAATCAGCCC.

Comments on this clone: The CDR3 end lies 3 residues beyond the end of the read and is filled in from the germline J gene. The chain links TRBV5-1 to TRBJ2-7, with 9 bases fitting TRBD2. V shed 4 bases, J shed 1 base, and the junction held 12 bases outside the gene matches. Germline CDR1 reads SGHRS; CDR2 reads YFSETQ. The CDR3 is 17 amino acids. Incomplete CDR3 DNA: TGCGCCAGCAGCCCGGGTGGTAGCGGGAGAGAATCCTACGAG. Translating gives CASSPGGSGRESYE. The complete CDR3 reads CASSPGGSGRESYEQYF.

Details on this clone: The read halts 3 residues ahead of the CDR3 end, with the missing end drawn from the germline J gene. The gene calls are TRBV19 and TRBJ2-5; possibly TRBD2 for D (5 bases). The CDR3 is 13 residues long. Trimming removed 11 bases from V and 5 bases from J, with 18 bases in between. Germline CDR1 reads LNHDA; CDR2 reads SQIVND (reference sequence). The part of the CDR3 DNA that was read is TGTGCCGGAGGCCCCGCGGGCGGGGAGACC. It encodes CAGGPAGGET. The complete CDR3 reads CAGGPAGGETQYF.

Remarks on this clone: The missing CDR3 end, 3 residues past where the read stops, is filled in from the germline J gene. The V and J genes are TRBV29-1 and TRBJ1-2, with D hard to call. Germline assignment: CDR1 SQVTM and CDR2 ANQGSEA. The CDR3 has 12 amino acids. Trimming left V 4 bases short and J 5 bases short, with 11 bases between. The part of the CDR3 DNA that was read is TGCAGCGTTGCGAGCCCTAGGTATGGC. This translates into CSVASPRYG. The whole CDR3 sequence is CSVASPRYGYTF.

About this clone itself: The CDR3 is cut off 3 residues early in the read; its end comes from the germline J gene. This rearrangement joins TRBV18 to TRBJ1-2; 7 bases are shared with TRBD1. CDR3 size: 15 residues. In germline, CDR1 is KGHSH, CDR2 LQKENI. The sequenced part of the CDR3 DNA is TGTGCCAGCTCACCTAACCTAGGACAGGCCCACGAC. Translated: CASSPNLGQAHD. The whole CDR3 is CASSPNLGQAHDYTF. Based on the CDR3 plus reference TRBV18 and TRBJ1-2, the full variable domain is NAGVMQNPRHLVRRRGQEARLRCSPMKGHSHVYWYRQLPEEGLKFMVYLQKENIIDESGMPKERFSAEFPKEGPSILRIQQVVRGDSAAYFCASSPNLGQAHDYTFGSGTRLTVV.

For this clone: With the read ending 3 residues before the CDR3 end, the germline J gene is used to fill in that end. The chain joins TRBV20-1 to TRBJ1-1; perhaps TRBD1 as D (5 bases). The CDR3 is made up of 15 amino acids. V was pared by 5 bases and J by 0 bases, with 16 bases between. Germline V gene lookup returns CDR1 DFQATT and CDR2 SNEGSKA (reference sequence). CDR3 bases read: TGCAGTGCTTCATCGGGGGGATGGATGAACACTGAA. This encodes CSASSGGWMNTE. The whole CDR3 protein is CSASSGGWMNTEAFF.

On this clone itself: Read coverage stops 3 residues before the CDR3 terminus; the germline J gene supplies the remainder. The J gene is TRBJ2-3, the V gene TRBV7-2; TRBD2 matches 8 bases. The V and J ends lost 6 bases and 6 bases, in that order; junction bases with no gene match: 8. The germline V gene has CDR1 SGHTA and CDR2 FQGNSA. The CDR3 runs to 14 residues. The CDR3 bases that were read are TGTGCCAGCAGAACGCCAGCGGGAGCCGATACG. Translated: CASRTPAGADT. The entire CDR3 sequence reads CASRTPAGADTQYF.

About this clone: The DNA ends 3 residues before the CDR3 does, and the rest of the CDR3 is filled in from the germline J gene. The chain employs TRBV6-1 and TRBJ2-3; D possibly matches TRBD1 or TRBD2 (5 bases each). CDR1 is MNHNS, CDR2 SASEGT, per germline. This CDR3 contains 13 residues. The V end lost 4 bases, the J end lost 5 bases, and 10 bases lay between the germline ends. CDR3 DNA, as far as it was read: TGTGCCAGCAGTGGGGAGAGGGGAGATACG. It specifies CASSGERGDT. The full-length CDR3 reads as CASSGERGDTQYF.

This clone is labeled medium-sized based on frequency. One end of the junction is discordant with germline, which a read error may explain. Sequencing ends 3 residues short of the CDR3 end; the germline J gene provides the rest. This chain joins TRBV4-2 and TRBJ2-3; TRBD2 might be the D (6 bases). The CDR3 consists of 16 residues. Germline loops: CDR1 LGHNA, CDR2 YNFKEQ. CDR3 region: CASSQDSGFSTDTQYF. Incomplete CDR3 DNA: TGCGCCAGCAGCCAAGATAGCGGATTTAGCACAGATACG.

In the case of this clone: The germline gene is not matched at one end of the junction; a read error may be the cause. Read coverage stops 3 residues before the CDR3 terminus; the germline J gene supplies the remainder. The V call is TRBV7-9, the J call TRBJ2-1; no firm D call. The CDR3 runs to 13 residues. Germline values: CDR1 SEHNR, CDR2 FQNEAQ (reference sequence). The CDR3: CAGSLITNPEQFF. The sequenced part of the CDR3 DNA is TGTGCCGGCAGCCTAATCACCAACCCTGAG.

Remarks on this clone: The read ends 3 residues shy of where the CDR3 ends; the end is completed using the germline J gene. V and J are TRBV5-1 and TRBJ2-3; possibly TRBD1 for D (6 bases). This CDR3 region has 16 residues. Germline V gives CDR1 SGHRS, CDR2 YFSETQ. The V gene lost 0 bases and the J gene lost 1 base, with 12 bases spanning the gap. CDR3 DNA (partial): TGCGCCAGCAGCTTGGGATCAGGGGTTGGCACAGATACG. Its translation is CASSLGSGVGTDT. The CDR3, in full, reads CASSLGSGVGTDTQYF. The full variable domain, completed using reference TRBV5-1 and TRBJ2-3, is KAGVTQTPRYLIKTRGQQVTLSCSPISGHRSVSWYQQTPGQGLQFLFEYFSETQRNKGNFPGRFSGRQFSNSRSEMNVSTLELGDSALYLCASSLGSGVGTDTQYFGPGTRLTVL.

In the case of this clone: Relative to the germline gene, one junction end is altered; a read error may explain this. The read terminates 3 residues ahead of where the CDR3 ends, so the germline J gene completes it. The rearrangement joins TRBV29-1 to TRBJ1-2; 9 bases agree with TRBD1. CDR1 and CDR2 (germline): SQVTM, ANQGSEA. The CDR3 consists of 13 residues. The sequenced CDR3 bases are TGCAGCGTCGAAGGACAGGGGCGGTATGGC. Translation gives CSVEGQGRYG. The entire CDR3 protein is CSVEGQGRYGYTF.

The sequenced CDR3 bases are TGTGCCTGGAGTGTACTGGGACAGGGGCCGCCAAGA. Its protein product is CAWSVLGQGPPR. The full CDR3 protein reads CAWSVLGQGPPRYTF. The chain links TRBV30 to TRBJ1-2, with 10 bases matching TRBD1. The read gets to within 3 residues of the CDR3 end, and the germline J gene fills in the rest. CDR3 length: 15 residues. CDR1 is GTSNPN, CDR2 SVGIG, per germline (reference sequence).

In regard to this clone: The CDR3 goes on 3 residues after the read ends, and that part is filled in from the germline J gene. The chain links TRBV2 to TRBJ2-2, with a weak D call TRBD1 (5 bases). Trimming shortened V by 6 bases and J by 6 bases, and 17 bases separated the two germline ends. The germline gives CDR1 SNHLY, CDR2 FYNNEI. The CDR3 is made up of 15 amino acids. CDR3 amino acids: CASRAQVSSAGELFF. The sequenced CDR3 bases are TGTGCCAGCAGGGCACAGGTGTCGTCCGCCGGGGAG.

Details on this clone: The CDR3 is cut off 3 residues early in the read; its end comes from the germline J gene. The rearrangement joins TRBV5-5 to TRBJ2-2; the D gene is possibly TRBD2 (6 bases). V lost 3 bases and J 7 bases, leaving 10 bases between the germline ends. In germline, CDR1 is SGHKS, CDR2 YYEKEE (reference sequence). The CDR3 length is 13 residues. CDR3 DNA, as far as it was read: TGTGCCAGCAGCTGGAAGACTAGCGGGGAG. Translated: CASSWKTSGE. The whole CDR3 is CASSWKTSGELFF. The full variable domain, completed using reference TRBV5-5 and TRBJ2-2, is DAGVTQSPTHLIKTRGQQVTLRCSPISGHKSVSWYQQVLGQGPQFIFQYYEKEERGRGNFPDRFSARQFPNYSSELNVNALLLGDSALYLCASSWKTSGELFFGEGSRLTVL.

Comments on this clone: A read error may produce the germline difference seen at one junction end. Coverage ceases 3 residues before the CDR3 finishes, and the germline J gene fills in the end. Other DNA sequences in the sample encode the same CDR3. The genes are TRBV18 and TRBJ2-1; 7 bases line up with TRBD2. The CDR3 is 17 residues long. Germline CDR1 and CDR2: KGHSH and LQKENI. The sequenced CDR3 bases are TGTGCTAGCTCACCACCGAGGGCGGGGGTTTCCCTCAATGAG. Its protein product is CASSPPRAGVSLNE. The whole CDR3 protein is CASSPPRAGVSLNEQFF.

Note on this clone: Read sequence stops 3 residues before the CDR3 end, and the germline J gene provides the missing end. The J gene is TRBJ2-5, the V gene TRBV5-1; 7 nucleotides line up with TRBD1. CDR1 and CDR2 from the germline V gene are SGHRS and YFSETQ. This CDR3 region has 16 residues. After removal of 5 bases from V and 1 base from J, the junction contained 11 bases not matched to a gene. The covered CDR3 bases are TGCGCCAGCAGACAGGGGACAGATACCCTCCAAGAGACC. Its protein product is CASRQGTDTLQET. The entire CDR3 is CASRQGTDTLQETQYF.

With respect to this clone: The read finishes 3 residues shy of the CDR3 end, and the germline J gene is used to complete it. The chain combines TRBV6-1 with TRBJ2-1, with 8 positions matching TRBD2. With 2 bases clipped from V and 4 bases from J, the junction kept 7 bases outside the gene matches. In germline, CDR1 is MNHNS, CDR2 SASEGT. There are 16 residues in the CDR3. CDR3 bases read: TGTGCCAGCAGTGAAACACTAGCGGCATTTTACAATGAG. Protein sequence: CASSETLAAFYNE. The entire CDR3 sequence reads CASSETLAAFYNEQFF.